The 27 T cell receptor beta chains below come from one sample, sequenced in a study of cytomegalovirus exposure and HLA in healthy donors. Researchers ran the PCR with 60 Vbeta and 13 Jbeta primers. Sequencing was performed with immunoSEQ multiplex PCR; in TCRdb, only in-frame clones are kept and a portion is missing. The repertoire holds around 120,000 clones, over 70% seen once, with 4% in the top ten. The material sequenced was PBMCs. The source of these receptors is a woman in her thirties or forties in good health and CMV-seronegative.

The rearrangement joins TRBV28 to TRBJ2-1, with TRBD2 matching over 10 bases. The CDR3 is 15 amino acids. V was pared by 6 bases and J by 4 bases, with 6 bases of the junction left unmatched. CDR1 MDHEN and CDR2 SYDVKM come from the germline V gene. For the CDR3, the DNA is TGTGCCAGCAGCGGGCTAGCGGGAGAATACAATGAGCAGTTCTTC. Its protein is CASSGLAGEYNEQFF.

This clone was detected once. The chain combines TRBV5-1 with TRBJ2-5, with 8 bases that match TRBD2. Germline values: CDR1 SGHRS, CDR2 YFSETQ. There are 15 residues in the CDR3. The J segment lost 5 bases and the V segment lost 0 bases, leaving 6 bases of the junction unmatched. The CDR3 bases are TGCGCCAGCAGCTTGGTGCCGGGGGGGCCGGAGACCCAGTACTTC. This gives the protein CASSLVPGGPETQYF.

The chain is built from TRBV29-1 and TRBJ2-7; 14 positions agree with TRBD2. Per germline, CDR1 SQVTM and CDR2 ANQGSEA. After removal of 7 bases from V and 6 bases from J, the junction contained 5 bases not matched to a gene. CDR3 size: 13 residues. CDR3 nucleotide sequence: TGCAGCGCCGCGACTAGCGGGAGGGGCGAGCAGTACTTC. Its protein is CSAATSGRGEQYF.

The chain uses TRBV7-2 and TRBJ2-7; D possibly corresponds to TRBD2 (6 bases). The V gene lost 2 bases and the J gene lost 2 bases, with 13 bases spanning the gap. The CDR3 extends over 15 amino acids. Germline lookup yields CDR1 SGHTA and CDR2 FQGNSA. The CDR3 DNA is TGTGCCAGCAGCTTATTCGGGGGTAGGACCTACGAGCAGTACTTC. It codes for CASSLFGGRTYEQYF.

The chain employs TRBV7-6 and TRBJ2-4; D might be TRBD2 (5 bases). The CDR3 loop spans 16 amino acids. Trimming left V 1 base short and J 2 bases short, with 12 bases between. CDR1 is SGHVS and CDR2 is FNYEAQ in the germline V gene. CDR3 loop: CASSLEIFGTKNIQYF. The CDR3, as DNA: TGTGCCAGCAGCTTAGAGATCTTCGGGACCAAAAACATTCAGTACTTC.

CDR3 nucleotides: TGTGCCAGCAGCCCCCCGGGGGGACCCTACGAGCAGTACTTC. Its protein is CASSPPGGPYEQYF. The V call is TRBV11-2, the J call TRBJ2-7, with 7 bases identical to TRBD2. The J segment lost 2 bases and the V segment lost 5 bases, leaving 6 bases of the junction unmatched. The CDR3 extends over 14 amino acids. Per the germline V gene, CDR1 is SGHAT and CDR2 is FQNNGV.

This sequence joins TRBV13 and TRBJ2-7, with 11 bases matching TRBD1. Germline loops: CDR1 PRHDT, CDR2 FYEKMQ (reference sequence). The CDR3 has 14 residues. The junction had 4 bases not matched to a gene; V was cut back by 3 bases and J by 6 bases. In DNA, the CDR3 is TGTGCCAGCAGCTTGGGGACAGGGGGAGTCGAGCAGTACTTC. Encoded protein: CASSLGTGGVEQYF.

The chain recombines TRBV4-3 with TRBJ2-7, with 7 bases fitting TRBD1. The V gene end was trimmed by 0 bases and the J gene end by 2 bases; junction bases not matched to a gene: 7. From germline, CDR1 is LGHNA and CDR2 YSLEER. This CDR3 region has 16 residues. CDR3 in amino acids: CASSQDSSGTAYEQYF. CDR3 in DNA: TGCGCCAGCAGCCAAGATTCAAGTGGGACAGCCTACGAGCAGTACTTC.

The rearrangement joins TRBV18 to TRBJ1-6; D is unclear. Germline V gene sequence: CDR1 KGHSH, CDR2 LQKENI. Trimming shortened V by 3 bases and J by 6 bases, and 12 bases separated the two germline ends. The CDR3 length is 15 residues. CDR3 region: CASSPLPSLNSPLHF. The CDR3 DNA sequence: TGTGCCAGCTCACCCCTACCGAGTCTTAATTCACCCCTCCACTTT. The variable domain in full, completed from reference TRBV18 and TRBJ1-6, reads NAGVMQNPRHLVRRRGQEARLRCSPMKGHSHVYWYRQLPEEGLKFMVYLQKENIIDESGMPKERFSAEFPKEGPSILRIQQVVRGDSAAYFCASSPLPSLNSPLHFGNGTRLTVT.

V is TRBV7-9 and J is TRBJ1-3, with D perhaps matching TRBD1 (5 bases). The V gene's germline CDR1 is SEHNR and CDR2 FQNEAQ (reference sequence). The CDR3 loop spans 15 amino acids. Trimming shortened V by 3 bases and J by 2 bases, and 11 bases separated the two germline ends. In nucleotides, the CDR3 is TGTGCCAGCAGCTTGACAGTAACCCCTGGAAACACCATATATTTT. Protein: CASSLTVTPGNTIYF.

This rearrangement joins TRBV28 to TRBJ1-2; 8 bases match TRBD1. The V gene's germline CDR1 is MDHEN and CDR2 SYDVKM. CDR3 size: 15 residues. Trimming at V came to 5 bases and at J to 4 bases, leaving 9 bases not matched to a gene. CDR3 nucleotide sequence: TGTGCCAGCAGTCCCGGCAGGGGGCGCGTCTATGGCTACACCTTC. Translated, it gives CASSPGRGRVYGYTF.

CDR3 sequence reads: CASRPGPGLAGVVGNEQYF. The CDR3 nucleotides are TGTGCCAGCAGACCCGGTCCGGGACTAGCGGGAGTCGTAGGAAACGAGCAGTACTTC. The chain links TRBV2 to TRBJ2-7; 14 positions match TRBD2. V was pared by 6 bases and J by 5 bases, with 18 bases of the junction left unmatched. Looked up from germline, CDR1 is SNHLY and CDR2 is FYNNEI. The CDR3 has 19 residues.

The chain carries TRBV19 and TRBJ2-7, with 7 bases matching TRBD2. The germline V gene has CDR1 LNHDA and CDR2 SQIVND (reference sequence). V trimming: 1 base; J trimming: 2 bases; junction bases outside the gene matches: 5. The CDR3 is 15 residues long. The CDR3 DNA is TGTGCCAGTAGTATAGGACTAGCTGGGACCTACGAGCAGTACTTC. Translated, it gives CASSIGLAGTYEQYF.

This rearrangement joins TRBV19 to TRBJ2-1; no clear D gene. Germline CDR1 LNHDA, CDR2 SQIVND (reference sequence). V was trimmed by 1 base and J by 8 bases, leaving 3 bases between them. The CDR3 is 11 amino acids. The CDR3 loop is CASSIGHEQFF. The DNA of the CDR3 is TGTGCCAGTAGTATAGGGCATGAGCAGTTCTTC.

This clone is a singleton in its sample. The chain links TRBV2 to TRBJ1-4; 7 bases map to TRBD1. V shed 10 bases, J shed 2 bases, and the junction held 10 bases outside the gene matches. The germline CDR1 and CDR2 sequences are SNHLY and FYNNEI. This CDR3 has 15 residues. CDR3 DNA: TGTGCCACCACAGTTACAGGGGACACTAATGAAAAACTGTTTTTT. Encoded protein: CATTVTGDTNEKLFF.

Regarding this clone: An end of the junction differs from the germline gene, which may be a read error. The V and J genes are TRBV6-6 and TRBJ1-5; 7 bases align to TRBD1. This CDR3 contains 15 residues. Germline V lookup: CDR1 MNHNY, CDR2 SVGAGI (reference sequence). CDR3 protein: CSSSSTGTGNQPQHF. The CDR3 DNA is TGTTCCAGCAGTTCCACCGGGACAGGCAATCAGCCCCAGCATTTT.

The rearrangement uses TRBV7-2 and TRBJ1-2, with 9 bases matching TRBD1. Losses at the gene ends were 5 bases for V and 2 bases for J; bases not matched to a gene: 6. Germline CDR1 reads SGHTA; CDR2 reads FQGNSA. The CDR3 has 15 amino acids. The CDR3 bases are TGTGCCAGCAGCATAGGGACAGGGCCCAACTATGGCTACACCTTC. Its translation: CASSIGTGPNYGYTF.

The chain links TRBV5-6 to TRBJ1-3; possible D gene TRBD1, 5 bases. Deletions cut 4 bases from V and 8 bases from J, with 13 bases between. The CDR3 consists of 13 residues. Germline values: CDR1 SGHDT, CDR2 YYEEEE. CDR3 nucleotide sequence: TGTGCCAGCAGCGGAGGGACCAGACACACCATATATTTT. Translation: CASSGGTRHTIYF.

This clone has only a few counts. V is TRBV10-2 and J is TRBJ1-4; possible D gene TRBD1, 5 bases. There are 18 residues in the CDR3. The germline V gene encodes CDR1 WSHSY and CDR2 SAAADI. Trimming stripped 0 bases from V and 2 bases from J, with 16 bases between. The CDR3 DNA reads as TGCGCCAGCAGTGAGTCGAGCCCAGGGCGGGGGACTAATGAAAAACTGTTTTTT. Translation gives CASSESSPGRGTNEKLFF.

CDR3: CASSLGLSTGELFF. The CDR3 DNA sequence: TGTGCCAGCAGCTTAGGACTATCCACCGGGGAGCTGTTTTTT. The V and J genes are TRBV7-2 and TRBJ2-2; the D gene is possibly TRBD2 (5 bases). V lost 1 base, J lost 4 bases, and 7 bases lay in between. From germline, CDR1 is SGHTA and CDR2 FQGNSA. The CDR3 is 14 amino acids. The complete variable domain, with remaining parts taken from reference TRBV7-2 and TRBJ2-2, reads GAGVSQSPSNKVTEKGKDVELRCDPISGHTALYWYRQSLGQGLEFLIYFQGNSAPDKSGLPSDRFSAERTGGSVSTLTIQRTQQEDSAVYLCASSLGLSTGELFFGEGSRLTVL.

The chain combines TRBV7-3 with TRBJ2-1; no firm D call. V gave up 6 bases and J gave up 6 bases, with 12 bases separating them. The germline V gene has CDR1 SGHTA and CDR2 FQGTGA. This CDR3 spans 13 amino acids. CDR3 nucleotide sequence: TGTGCCAGCAGTCCTGTACCGGGCAATGAGCAGTTCTTC. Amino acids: CASSPVPGNEQFF.

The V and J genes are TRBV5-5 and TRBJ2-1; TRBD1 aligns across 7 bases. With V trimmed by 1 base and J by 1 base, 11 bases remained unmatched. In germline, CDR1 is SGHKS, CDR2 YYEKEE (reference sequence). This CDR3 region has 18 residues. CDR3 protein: CASSLLFTGVGSYNEQFF. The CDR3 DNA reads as TGTGCCAGCAGCTTGCTTTTTACAGGGGTAGGGTCCTACAATGAGCAGTTCTTC.

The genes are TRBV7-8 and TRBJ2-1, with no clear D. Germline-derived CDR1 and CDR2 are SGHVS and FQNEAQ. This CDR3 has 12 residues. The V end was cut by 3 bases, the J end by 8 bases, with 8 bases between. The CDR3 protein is CASSFLLYEQFF. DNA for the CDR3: TGTGCCAGCAGCTTTCTTCTCTATGAGCAGTTCTTC.

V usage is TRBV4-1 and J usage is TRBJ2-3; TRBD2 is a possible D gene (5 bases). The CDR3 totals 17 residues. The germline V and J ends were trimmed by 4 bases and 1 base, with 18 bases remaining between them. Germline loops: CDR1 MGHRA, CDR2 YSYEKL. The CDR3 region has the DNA TGCGCCAGCAGCCGATTCCCGCCCGGGATCCGCACAGATACGCAGTATTTT. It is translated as CASSRFPPGIRTDTQYF.

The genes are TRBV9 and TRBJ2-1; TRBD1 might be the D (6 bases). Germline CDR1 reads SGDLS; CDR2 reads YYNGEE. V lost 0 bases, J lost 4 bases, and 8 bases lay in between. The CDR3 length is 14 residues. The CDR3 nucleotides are TGTGCCAGCAGCGTAGGTGGACAGTACAATGAGCAGTTCTTC. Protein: CASSVGGQYNEQFF.

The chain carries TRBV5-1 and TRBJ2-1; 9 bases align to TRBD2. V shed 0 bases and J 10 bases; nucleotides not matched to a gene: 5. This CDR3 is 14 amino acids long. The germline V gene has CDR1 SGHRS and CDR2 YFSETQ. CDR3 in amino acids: CASSLEPSGMEQFF. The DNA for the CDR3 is TGCGCCAGCAGCTTGGAGCCTAGCGGGATGGAGCAGTTCTTC.

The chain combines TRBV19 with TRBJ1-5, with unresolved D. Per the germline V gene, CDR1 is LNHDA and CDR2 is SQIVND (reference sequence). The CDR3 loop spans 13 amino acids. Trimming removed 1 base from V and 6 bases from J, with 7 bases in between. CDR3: CASSIGARQPQHF. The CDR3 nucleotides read TGTGCCAGTAGTATAGGGGCACGTCAGCCCCAGCATTTT.